These 25 T cell receptor beta chains were all obtained from the same sample, sequenced in a study of regulatory T cells in long-lasting Graves disease. The time point was: newly diagnosed GD, antithyroid drugs for less than 3 months. Extracted RNA from PBMCs served as the source of the TCR library. CDR3 regions were amplified by Arm-PCR using iRepertoire HTBI primers to build TCR beta libraries. Each CDR3 protein gets one entry after TCRdb re-called the multiplex PCR reads with MiXCR. The sample carries 550,000 to 600,000 distinct CDR3 sequences, 15% to 20% recorded once. The data also belong to a second study, concerning T cells in Graves' hyperthyroidism and ophthalmopathy.

The material was peripheral blood mononuclear cells (PBMCs), obtained at new diagnosis, from a patient treated with antithyroid drugs. The receptor set was obtained from a young man with Graves disease.

In this sample, this clonotype turned up many times. The chain employs TRBV6-1 and TRBJ1-2; 9 bases match TRBD1. Germline CDR1 MNHNS, CDR2 SASEGT. Unmatched junction bases numbered 17, after V lost 3 bases and J lost 6 bases. There are 18 residues in the CDR3. The CDR3 DNA sequence: TGTGCCAGCAGTGAGTCCCAAGGACAGGGGACTTTTGAGGATGGCTACACCTTC. Translated, it gives CASSESQGQGTFEDGYTF.

This clonotype was recorded many times. The chain employs TRBV6-2 or TRBV6-3 and TRBJ2-7; D may correspond to TRBD1 or TRBD2 (5 bases each). Trimming pared 4 bases from V and 0 bases from J, leaving 19 bases between. The CDR3 covers 17 residues. Germline assignment: CDR1 MNHEY and CDR2 SVGEGT. The CDR3 nucleotides read TGTGCCAGCAGTTTCTTGGGGGTCACCTTAATCTCCTACGAGCAGTACTTC. Translation gives CASSFLGVTLISYEQYF.

The chain uses TRBV4-1 and TRBJ2-3, with D perhaps TRBD2 (5 bases). The CDR3 is 11 residues long. Deletions cut 6 bases from V and 11 bases from J, with 12 bases between. Germline V gene data show CDR1 as MGHRA and CDR2 as YSYEKL. CDR3 region: CASSSEGGQYF. In nucleotides, the CDR3 is TGCGCCAGCAGTTCCGAGGGTGGGCAGTATTTT.

This clonotype showed up many times. The chain combines TRBV27 with TRBJ2-7; 7 bases line up with TRBD1. The CDR3 is 15 amino acids. Germline CDR1 is MNHEY and CDR2 is SMNVEV (reference sequence). V was clipped by 4 bases and J by 2 bases; unmatched bases: 8. In DNA, the CDR3 is TGTGCCAGCAGTTCTACCGGGACAGCACCCTACGAGCAGTACTTC. Amino acid sequence: CASSSTGTAPYEQYF.

This clonotype was seen a few times. The rearrangement uses TRBV25-1 and TRBJ1-5; maybe TRBD1 (5 bases). Per germline, CDR1 MGHDK and CDR2 SYGVNS. Trimming stripped 7 bases from V and 6 bases from J, with 16 bases between. This CDR3 spans 14 amino acids. The CDR3 reads CASKGPGVGQPQHF. CDR3 bases: TGTGCCAGCAAAGGCCCGGGGGTCGGTCAGCCCCAGCATTTT.

Points on this clonotype: This may come from a read error, since a much larger clone is one base off. The chain uses TRBV29-1 and TRBJ2-7, with 9 bases that match TRBD1. The germline V gene encodes CDR1 SQVTM and CDR2 ANQGSEA. The CDR3 runs to 14 residues. The CDR3 reads CGVDKGTGTYEQYF. The CDR3 DNA reads as TGCGGCGTTGATAAAGGGACAGGGACCTACGAGCAGTACTTC.

V usage is TRBV9 and J usage is TRBJ2-1, with a weak D call TRBD2 (7 bases). Per germline, CDR1 SGDLS and CDR2 YYNGEE. V was pared by 2 bases and J by 5 bases, with 17 bases between. The length of the CDR3 is 16 residues. CDR3 DNA sequence: TGTGCCAGCAGCGTGGGGGGGCTTGGACGAGACAATGAGCAGTTCTTC. It encodes CASSVGGLGRDNEQFF.

The sample holds a few counts of this clonotype. V gene TRBV7-9 combines with J gene TRBJ2-5, with D perhaps matching TRBD1 (6 bases). The CDR3 is made up of 15 amino acids. The ends were cut back, 1 base at V and 5 bases at J, with 14 bases in the middle. Germline V lookup: CDR1 SEHNR, CDR2 FQNEAQ (reference sequence). The CDR3: CASSLVGQGKETQYF. In nucleotides, the CDR3 is TGTGCCAGCAGCTTAGTTGGGCAGGGGAAGGAGACCCAGTACTTC.

This rearrangement joins TRBV10-2 to TRBJ2-7; the D call may be TRBD1 or TRBD2 (5 bases each). In germline, CDR1 is WSHSY, CDR2 SAAADI. Trimming shortened V by 10 bases and J by 3 bases, and 22 bases separated the two germline ends. This CDR3 spans 15 amino acids. The CDR3 bases are TGCGCCACCCAAGGATGGGACGGGGCGTTCTACGAGCAGTACTTC. Residues: CATQGWDGAFYEQYF.

V gene TRBV3-1 combines with J gene TRBJ2-7, with 11 bases that match TRBD2. Germline CDR1 and CDR2: LGHDT and YNNKEL (reference sequence). Trimming cost V 4 bases and J 9 bases; bases outside gene matches: 11. The length of the CDR3 is 15 residues. CDR3 coding DNA: TGTGCCAGCAGCCCGACGATGACTAGCGGGATCGTGCAGTACTTC. It specifies CASSPTMTSGIVQYF.

At least ten counts were recorded for this clonotype. V gene TRBV30 combines with J gene TRBJ1-1, with D uncertain. V was trimmed by 3 bases and J by 2 bases, leaving 10 bases between them. The CDR3 is 13 amino acids. Germline-derived CDR1 and CDR2 are GTSNPN and SVGIG (reference sequence). The CDR3 loop is CAWRDTYNTEAFF. CDR3 coding DNA: TGTGCCTGGAGAGACACCTATAACACTGAAGCTTTCTTT.

The CDR3 spells CASSVEVWEEQFF. The CDR3 nucleotides are TGTGCCAGCAGCGTAGAAGTGTGGGAAGAGCAGTTCTTC. This chain links TRBV9 with TRBJ2-1, with D unclear. V was shortened by 0 bases and J by 10 bases, with 11 bases between the two germline ends. CDR3 size: 13 residues. CDR1 is SGDLS and CDR2 is YYNGEE in the germline V gene.

The chain employs TRBV30 and TRBJ2-7; TRBD1 matches 8 bases. CDR3 size: 14 residues. V gave up 7 bases and J gave up 0 bases; unmatched junction bases: 8. From germline, CDR1 is GTSNPN and CDR2 SVGIG (reference sequence). The chain's CDR3 is CALTGDRSSYEQYF. CDR3 in DNA: TGTGCCTTGACAGGGGACAGGAGCTCCTACGAGCAGTACTTC.

This clonotype has at least ten counts. Mismatch with germline at one junction end may stem from a read error. The chain joins TRBV7-8 to TRBJ2-7, with a possible D match to TRBD2 (6 bases). The germline V gene has CDR1 SGHVS and CDR2 FQNEAQ. This CDR3 comprises 15 residues. The CDR3 DNA follows: TGTGCCAACAGCCCCACCGGGGGAGACCGCTACGAGCAGTACTTC. Amino acids: CANSPTGGDRYEQYF.

J is TRBJ1-1 and V is TRBV20-1; D may be TRBD1 (6 bases). This CDR3 region has 13 residues. Germline values: CDR1 DFQATT, CDR2 SNEGSKA (reference sequence). V was cut by 6 bases and J by 5 bases, with 16 bases left in between. CDR3 DNA: TGCAGTGCAACAAGGGGACAACAGACTGAAGCTTTCTTT. As protein: CSATRGQQTEAFF.

This clonotype has a handful of counts. CDR3 sequence (DNA): TGTGCCAGCAGCCCCCGAGATAATTCACCCCTCCACTTT. It translates to CASSPRDNSPLHF. The chain is built from TRBV3-1 and TRBJ1-6; D remains ambiguous. This CDR3 has 13 amino acids. Germline lookup yields CDR1 LGHDT and CDR2 YNNKEL (reference sequence). Trimming removed 4 bases at V and 5 bases at J, with 6 bases between.

The chain couples TRBV4-1 to TRBJ2-7, with TRBD1 matching 7 bases. The CDR3 is 15 residues long. Germline V gene data show CDR1 as MGHRA and CDR2 as YSYEKL. V was clipped by 0 bases and J by 3 bases; unmatched bases: 5. The DNA of the CDR3 is TGCGCCAGCAGCCAAGAGGGACAGATTTACTACGAGCAGTACTTC. Its translation: CASSQEGQIYYEQYF.

This chain connects TRBV18 to TRBJ2-3; 8 bases are a match to TRBD1. CDR3 length: 15 amino acids. Germline V CDR1 and CDR2: KGHSH, LQKENI. Trimming took 0 bases from V and 2 from J; bases not matched to a gene: 1. The CDR3: CASSPPRGLTDTQYF. The CDR3, as DNA: TGTGCCAGCTCACCACCCAGGGGGCTCACAGATACGCAGTATTTT. Full variable domain (rest looked up from reference TRBV18 and TRBJ2-3): NAGVMQNPRHLVRRRGQEARLRCSPMKGHSHVYWYRQLPEEGLKFMVYLQKENIIDESGMPKERFSAEFPKEGPSILRIQQVVRGDSAAYFCASSPPRGLTDTQYFGPGTRLTVL.

This clonotype appeared many times. The chain couples TRBV9 to TRBJ2-7, with D possibly matching TRBD2 (5 bases). Trimming left V 0 bases short and J 0 bases short, with 10 bases between. CDR1 and CDR2 (germline): SGDLS, YYNGEE. The CDR3 totals 15 residues. CDR3 loop: CASSVAGEGSYEQYF. Written as DNA, the CDR3 is TGTGCCAGCAGCGTAGCCGGAGAGGGCTCCTACGAGCAGTACTTC. The whole variable domain, filled in from reference TRBV9 and TRBJ2-7, reads DSGVTQTPKHLITATGQRVTLRCSPRSGDLSVYWYQQSLDQGLQFLIQYYNGEERAKGNILERFSAQQFPDLHSELNLSSLELGDSALYFCASSVAGEGSYEQYFGPGTRLTVT.

V and J are TRBV20-1 and TRBJ1-1; the D gene is possibly TRBD1 (5 bases). Per germline, CDR1 DFQATT and CDR2 SNEGSKA (reference sequence). This CDR3 contains 15 residues. Trimming took 2 bases from V and 1 from J, leaving 14 bases between them. The CDR3 sequence: CSARSANTGNTEAFF. CDR3 bases: TGCAGTGCTAGAAGCGCTAACACAGGGAACACTGAAGCTTTCTTT.

The sample holds many counts of this clonotype. The rearrangement uses TRBV28 and TRBJ2-3; a possible D gene is TRBD1 (6 bases). V was cut by 3 bases and J by 3 bases, with 13 bases left in between. CDR1 is MDHEN, CDR2 SYDVKM, per germline. The CDR3 runs to 15 residues. CDR3 sequence: CASSFSRGPTDTQYF. CDR3 sequence (DNA): TGTGCCAGCAGTTTCAGCAGGGGCCCAACAGATACGCAGTATTTT.

This clonotype showed up many times. The V call is TRBV20-1, the J call TRBJ2-1; TRBD2 aligns across 11 bases. The CDR3 has 15 amino acids. V shed 6 bases, J shed 3 bases, and the junction held 7 bases outside the gene matches. Looked up from germline, CDR1 is DFQATT and CDR2 is SNEGSKA (reference sequence). The CDR3 reads CSAVTSGSIYNEQFF. Here the CDR3 DNA reads TGCAGTGCGGTCACTAGCGGGAGTATCTACAATGAGCAGTTCTTC.

This clonotype was picked up a small number of times. The V gene is TRBV5-1, the J gene TRBJ2-5, with D uncertain. This CDR3 is built from 15 residues. V was clipped by 4 bases and J by 3 bases, with 16 bases between them. Germline CDR1 and CDR2: SGHRS and YFSETQ. This CDR3 is CASSPGISGEETQYF. For the CDR3, the DNA is TGCGCCAGCAGCCCCGGTATTAGTGGAGAAGAGACCCAGTACTTC.

This clonotype came up many times. The rearrangement links TRBV7-6 to TRBJ2-7; D may be TRBD2 (6 bases). From germline, CDR1 is SGHVS and CDR2 FNYEAQ. V was pared by 5 bases and J by 4 bases, with 18 bases between. The CDR3 totals 15 residues. The CDR3 protein is CASSASGTPFYEQYF. CDR3 nucleotides: TGTGCCAGCAGCGCATCCGGGACTCCCTTTTACGAGCAGTACTTC.

The chain carries TRBV4-1 and TRBJ2-1; D is unclear. V was clipped by 0 bases and J by 9 bases, with 6 bases between them. CDR1 is MGHRA and CDR2 is YSYEKL in the germline V gene. The CDR3 runs 12 residues. The CDR3 DNA reads TGCGCCAGCAGCCAAGAGCTTGGTGAGCAGTTCTTC. Its translation: CASSQELGEQFF.